These 10 T cell receptor beta chains came from one sample sequenced in a study of shared clonotypes between healthy human individuals. The method was immunoSEQ multiplex PCR; TCRdb's version includes in-frame clones alone and lacks a portion of them. The table lists 650,000 to 800,000 clones, 55% to 75% of them singletons. The sample consisted of memory CD4+ T cells sorted from blood. Subset: CD45RA-negative fraction. The receptors originated from a woman under 40 in good health.

The chain recombines TRBV5-1 with TRBJ2-1; a weak D match, TRBD1 (6 bases). Germline CDR1 and CDR2: SGHRS and YFSETQ. The V end lost 4 bases, the J end lost 8 bases, and 16 bases lay between the germline ends. The CDR3 consists of 14 residues. The CDR3 spells CASSIGGAKDEQFF. CDR3 bases: TGCGCCAGCAGCATAGGGGGAGCAAAGGATGAGCAGTTCTTC.

This chain links TRBV5-1 with TRBJ1-4; TRBD1 matches at 8 bases. The V gene's germline CDR1 is SGHRS and CDR2 YFSETQ. Trimming took 4 bases from V and 8 from J; bases not matched to a gene: 4. The CDR3 spans 13 residues. CDR3 nucleotide sequence: TGCGCCAGCAGCGCGGACAGGGTCGAAAAACTGTTTTTT. It yields the protein CASSADRVEKLFF.

The gene calls are TRBV4-2 and TRBJ2-2; a weak D match, TRBD2 (7 bases). Trimming shortened V by 2 bases and J by 0 bases, and 10 bases separated the two germline ends. Germline V gene data show CDR1 as LGHNA and CDR2 as YNFKEQ. The CDR3 is 16 amino acids. The CDR3: CASSQWGGANTGELFF. In DNA form, the CDR3 reads TGTGCCAGCAGCCAATGGGGGGGCGCGAACACCGGGGAGCTGTTTTTT.

The rearrangement uses TRBV28 and TRBJ2-2; D may be TRBD2 (5 bases). Germline CDR1 and CDR2: MDHEN and SYDVKM. The CDR3 covers 17 residues. V was shortened by 4 bases and J by 4 bases, with 19 bases between the two germline ends. CDR3 bases: TGTGCCAGCAGTTCACCCGATCTAGCCGCGTTCACCGGGGAGCTGTTTTTT. As protein: CASSSPDLAAFTGELFF.

The rearrangement links TRBV5-4 to TRBJ1-5; unclear D gene. The V end lost 0 bases, the J end lost 6 bases, and 13 bases lay between the germline ends. The length of the CDR3 is 15 residues. Germline V gene data show CDR1 as SGHNT and CDR2 as YYREEE (reference sequence). This chain's CDR3 is CASSLVPGTGQPQHF. DNA for the CDR3: TGTGCCAGCAGCTTGGTTCCCGGCACCGGTCAGCCCCAGCATTTT.

CDR3 protein: CASSSPGQGPAGGYTF. In nucleotides, the CDR3 is TGTGCCAGCAGCTCACCGGGACAGGGGCCTGCAGGTGGCTACACCTTC. The gene calls are TRBV5-4 and TRBJ1-2, with 10 bases aligning to TRBD1. V shed 3 bases and J 7 bases; nucleotides not matched to a gene: 12. Per germline, CDR1 SGHNT and CDR2 YYREEE (reference sequence). The CDR3 totals 16 residues.

This clone was picked up one time. The sample holds other DNA sequences that translate to the same CDR3. The J gene is TRBJ2-2, the V gene TRBV18; no firm D call. The CDR3 sequence is 13 residues long. V dropped 1 base and J dropped 2 bases, with 2 bases sitting between them. From germline, CDR1 is KGHSH and CDR2 LQKENI. CDR3 sequence reads: CASSPQNTGELFF. The CDR3 DNA reads TGTGCCAGCTCACCACAAAACACCGGGGAGCTGTTTTTT.

This chain uses TRBV19 with TRBJ1-5; TRBD1 matches 10 bases. J gave up 6 bases and V 3 bases, and 5 bases lay outside the gene matches. CDR1 LNHDA and CDR2 SQIVND come from the germline V gene (reference sequence). The CDR3 length is 15 residues. CDR3 region: CASSIETGGTQPQHF. CDR3 sequence (DNA): TGTGCCAGTAGTATTGAGACAGGGGGCACTCAGCCCCAGCATTTT.

This clone was observed a few times. CDR3 region: CASSEGQGRPESYTF. The CDR3 region has the DNA TGTGCCAGCTCCGAGGGCCAAGGTCGACCCGAAAGCTACACCTTC. This chain links TRBV18 with TRBJ1-2; D is unclear. This CDR3 spans 15 amino acids. The ends were cut back, 6 bases at V and 9 bases at J, with 23 bases in the middle. CDR1 KGHSH and CDR2 LQKENI come from the germline V gene.

This clone was counted once. The V call is TRBV6-5, the J call TRBJ2-7; the match to TRBD2 covers 8 bases. Trimming took 3 bases from V and 3 from J; bases not matched to a gene: 4. Germline CDR1 reads MNHEY; CDR2 reads SVGAGI. CDR3 length: 14 amino acids. DNA of the CDR3: TGTGCCAGCAGTTATGATACTAGCGGCTACGAGCAGTACTTC. Residues: CASSYDTSGYEQYF.